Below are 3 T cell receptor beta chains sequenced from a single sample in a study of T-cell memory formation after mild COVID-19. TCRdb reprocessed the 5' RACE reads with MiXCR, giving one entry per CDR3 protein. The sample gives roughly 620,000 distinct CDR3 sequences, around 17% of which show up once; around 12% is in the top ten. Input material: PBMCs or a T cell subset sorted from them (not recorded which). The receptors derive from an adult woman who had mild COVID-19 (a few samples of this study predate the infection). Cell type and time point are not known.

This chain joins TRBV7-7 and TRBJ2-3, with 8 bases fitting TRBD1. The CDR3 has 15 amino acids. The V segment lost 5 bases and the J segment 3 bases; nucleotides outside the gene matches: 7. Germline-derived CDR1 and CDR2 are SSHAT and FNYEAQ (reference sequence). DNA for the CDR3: TGTGCCAGCAGCCCTGGCTGGACAGGGACAGATACGCAGTATTTT. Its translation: CASSPGWTGTDTQYF.

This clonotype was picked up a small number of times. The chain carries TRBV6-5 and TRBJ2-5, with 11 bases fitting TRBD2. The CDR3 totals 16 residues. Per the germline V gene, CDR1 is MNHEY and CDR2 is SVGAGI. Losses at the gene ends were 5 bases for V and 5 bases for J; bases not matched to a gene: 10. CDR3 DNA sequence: TGTGCCAGCAGTCTCCCCACTAGCGGGGGACCGGAGACCCAGTACTTC. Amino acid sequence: CASSLPTSGGPETQYF.

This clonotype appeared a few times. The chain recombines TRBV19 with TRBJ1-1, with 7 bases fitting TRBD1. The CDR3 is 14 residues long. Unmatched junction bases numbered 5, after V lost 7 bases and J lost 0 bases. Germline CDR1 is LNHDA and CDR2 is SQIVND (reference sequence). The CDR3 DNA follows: TGTGCCAGTACCCTGGGACAGATGAACACTGAAGCTTTCTTT. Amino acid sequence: CASTLGQMNTEAFF.